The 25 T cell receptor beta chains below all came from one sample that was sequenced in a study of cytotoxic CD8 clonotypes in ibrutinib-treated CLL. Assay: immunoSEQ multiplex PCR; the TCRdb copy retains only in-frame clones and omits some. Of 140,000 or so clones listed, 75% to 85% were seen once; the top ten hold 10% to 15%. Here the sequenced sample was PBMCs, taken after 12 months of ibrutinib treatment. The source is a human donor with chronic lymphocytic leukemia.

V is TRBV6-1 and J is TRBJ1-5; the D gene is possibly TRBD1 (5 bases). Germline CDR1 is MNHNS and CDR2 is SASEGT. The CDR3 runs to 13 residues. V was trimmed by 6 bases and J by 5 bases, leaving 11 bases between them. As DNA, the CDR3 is TGTGCCAGCAGCCAAGACAGAGATCAGCCCCAGCATTTT. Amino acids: CASSQDRDQPQHF.

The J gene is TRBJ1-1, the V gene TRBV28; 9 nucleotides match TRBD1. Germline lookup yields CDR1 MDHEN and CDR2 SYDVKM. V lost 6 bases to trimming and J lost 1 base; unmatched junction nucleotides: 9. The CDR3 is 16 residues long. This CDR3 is CASSPGTGLRNTEAFF. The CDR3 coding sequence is TGTGCCAGCAGCCCCGGGACAGGGCTTCGGAACACTGAAGCTTTCTTT.

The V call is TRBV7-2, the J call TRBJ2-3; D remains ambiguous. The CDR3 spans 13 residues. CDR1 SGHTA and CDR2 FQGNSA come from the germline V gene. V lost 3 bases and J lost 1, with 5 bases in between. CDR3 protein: CASSLVGTDTQYF. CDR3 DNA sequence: TGTGCCAGCAGCTTGGTTGGCACAGATACGCAGTATTTT.

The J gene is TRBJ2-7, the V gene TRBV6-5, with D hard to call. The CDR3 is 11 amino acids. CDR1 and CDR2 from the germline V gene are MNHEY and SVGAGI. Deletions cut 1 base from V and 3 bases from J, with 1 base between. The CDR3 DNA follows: TGTGCCAGCAGTTACTACTACGAGCAGTACTTC. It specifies CASSYYYEQYF.

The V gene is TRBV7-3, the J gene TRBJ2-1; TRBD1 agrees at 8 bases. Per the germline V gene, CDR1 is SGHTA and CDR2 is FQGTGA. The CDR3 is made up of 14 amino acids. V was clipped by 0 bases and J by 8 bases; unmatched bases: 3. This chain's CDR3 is CASSLTGGQDEQFF. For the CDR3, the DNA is TGTGCCAGCAGCTTAACGGGGGGACAGGATGAGCAGTTCTTC.

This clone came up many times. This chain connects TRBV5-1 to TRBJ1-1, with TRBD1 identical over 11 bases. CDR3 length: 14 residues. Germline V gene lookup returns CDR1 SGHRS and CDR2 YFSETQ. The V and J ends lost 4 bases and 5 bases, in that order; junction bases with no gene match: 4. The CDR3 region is CASSTDRGQTEAFF. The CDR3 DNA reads TGCGCCAGCAGCACGGACAGGGGGCAGACTGAAGCTTTCTTT.

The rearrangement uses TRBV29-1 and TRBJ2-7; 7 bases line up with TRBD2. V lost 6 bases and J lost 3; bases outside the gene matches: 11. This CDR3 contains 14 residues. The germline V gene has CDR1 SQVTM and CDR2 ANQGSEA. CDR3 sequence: CSVLNAPGGYEQYF. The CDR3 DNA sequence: TGCAGCGTCCTGAACGCCCCGGGGGGCTACGAGCAGTACTTC.

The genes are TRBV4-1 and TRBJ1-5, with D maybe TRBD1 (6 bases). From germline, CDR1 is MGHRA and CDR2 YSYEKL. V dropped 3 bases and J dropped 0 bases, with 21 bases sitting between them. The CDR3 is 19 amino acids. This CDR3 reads CASSQVAGSGTYSNQPQHF. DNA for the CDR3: TGCGCCAGCAGCCAGGTCGCAGGGTCCGGGACATATAGCAATCAGCCCCAGCATTTT.

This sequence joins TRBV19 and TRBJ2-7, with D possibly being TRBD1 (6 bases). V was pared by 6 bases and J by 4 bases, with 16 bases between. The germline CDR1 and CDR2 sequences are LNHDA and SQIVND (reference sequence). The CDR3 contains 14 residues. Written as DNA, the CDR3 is TGTGCCAGTAGCCCATTGACAGGCGTTTACGAGCAGTACTTC. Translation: CASSPLTGVYEQYF.

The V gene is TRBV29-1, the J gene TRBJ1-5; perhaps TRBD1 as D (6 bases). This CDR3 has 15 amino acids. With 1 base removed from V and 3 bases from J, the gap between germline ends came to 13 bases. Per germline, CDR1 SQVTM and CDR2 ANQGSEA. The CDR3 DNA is TGCAGCGTTGAAGTTTCAGGGGAGACCAATCAGCCCCAGCATTTT. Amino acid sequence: CSVEVSGETNQPQHF.

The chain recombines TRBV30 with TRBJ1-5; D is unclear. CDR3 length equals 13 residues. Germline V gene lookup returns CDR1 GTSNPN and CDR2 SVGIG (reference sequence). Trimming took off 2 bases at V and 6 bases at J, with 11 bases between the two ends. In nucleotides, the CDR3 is TGTGCCTGGAGTCCGACCCTAGCTCAGCCCCAGCATTTT. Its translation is CAWSPTLAQPQHF.

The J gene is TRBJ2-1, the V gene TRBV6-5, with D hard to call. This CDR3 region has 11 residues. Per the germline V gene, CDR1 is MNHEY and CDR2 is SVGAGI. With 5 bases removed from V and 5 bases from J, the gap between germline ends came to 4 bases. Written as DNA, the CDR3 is TGTGCCAGCAGTCTTGACAATGAGCAGTTCTTC. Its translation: CASSLDNEQFF.

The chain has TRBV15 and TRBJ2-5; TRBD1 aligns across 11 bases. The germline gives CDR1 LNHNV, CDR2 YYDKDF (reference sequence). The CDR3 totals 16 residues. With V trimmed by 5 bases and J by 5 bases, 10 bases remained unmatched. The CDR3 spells CATSGQDRGPGETQYF. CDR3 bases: TGTGCCACCAGCGGGCAGGACAGGGGGCCGGGGGAGACCCAGTACTTC. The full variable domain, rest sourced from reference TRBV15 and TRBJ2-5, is DAMVIQNPRYQVTQFGKPVTLSCSQTLNHNVMYWYQQKSSQAPKLLFHYYDKDFNNEADTPDNFQSRRPNTSFCFLDIRSPGLGDTAMYLCATSGQDRGPGETQYFGPGTRLLVL.

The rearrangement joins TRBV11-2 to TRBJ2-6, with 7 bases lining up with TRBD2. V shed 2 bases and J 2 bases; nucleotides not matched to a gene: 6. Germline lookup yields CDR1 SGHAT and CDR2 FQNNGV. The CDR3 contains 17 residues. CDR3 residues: CASSLPRGEAGANVLTF. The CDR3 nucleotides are TGTGCCAGCAGCTTACCCCGGGGGGAAGCTGGGGCCAACGTCCTGACTTTC.

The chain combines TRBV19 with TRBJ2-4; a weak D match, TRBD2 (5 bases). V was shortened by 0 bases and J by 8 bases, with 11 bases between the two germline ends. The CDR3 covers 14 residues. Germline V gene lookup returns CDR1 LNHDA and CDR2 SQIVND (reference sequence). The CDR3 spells CASSIDSGKDIQYF. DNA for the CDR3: TGTGCCAGTAGTATAGATTCCGGGAAGGACATTCAGTACTTC.

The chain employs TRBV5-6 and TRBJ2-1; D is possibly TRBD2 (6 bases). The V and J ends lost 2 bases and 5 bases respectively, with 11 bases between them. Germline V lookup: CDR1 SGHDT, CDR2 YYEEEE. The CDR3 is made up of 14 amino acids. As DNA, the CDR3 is TGTGCCAGCAGCTTACTAGCTCATGACAATGAGCAGTTCTTC. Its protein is CASSLLAHDNEQFF.

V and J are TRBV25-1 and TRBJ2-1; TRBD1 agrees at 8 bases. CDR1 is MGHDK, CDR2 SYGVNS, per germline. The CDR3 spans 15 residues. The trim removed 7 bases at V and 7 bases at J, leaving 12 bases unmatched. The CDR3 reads CASIPSGGVRNEQFF. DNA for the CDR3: TGTGCCAGCATACCGTCAGGGGGCGTTAGGAATGAGCAGTTCTTC.

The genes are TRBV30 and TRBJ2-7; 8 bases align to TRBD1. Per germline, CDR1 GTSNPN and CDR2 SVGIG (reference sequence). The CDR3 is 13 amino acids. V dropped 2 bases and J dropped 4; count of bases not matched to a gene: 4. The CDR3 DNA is TGTGCCTGGAGTTCAGACAGGGGATACGAGCAGTACTTC. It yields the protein CAWSSDRGYEQYF.

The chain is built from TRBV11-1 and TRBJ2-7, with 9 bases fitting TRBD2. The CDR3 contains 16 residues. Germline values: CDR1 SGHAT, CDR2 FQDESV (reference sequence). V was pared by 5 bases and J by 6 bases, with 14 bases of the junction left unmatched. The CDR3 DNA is TGTGCCAGCAGCCCTACCGCGCTAGCGGGAAACTTCGAGCAGTACTTC. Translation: CASSPTALAGNFEQYF.

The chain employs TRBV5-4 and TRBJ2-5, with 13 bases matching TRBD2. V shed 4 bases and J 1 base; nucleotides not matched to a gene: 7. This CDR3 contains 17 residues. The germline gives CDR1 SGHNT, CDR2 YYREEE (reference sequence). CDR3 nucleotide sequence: TGTGCCAGCAGCCAAGGGACTAGCGGGAATCGCCAAGAGACCCAGTACTTC. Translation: CASSQGTSGNRQETQYF.

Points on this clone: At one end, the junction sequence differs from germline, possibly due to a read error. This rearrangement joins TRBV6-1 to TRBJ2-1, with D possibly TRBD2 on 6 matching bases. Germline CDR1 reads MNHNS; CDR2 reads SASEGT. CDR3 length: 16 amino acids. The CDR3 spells CAISEWSGFSYNEQFF. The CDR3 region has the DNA TGTGCCATCAGTGAGTGGAGCGGGTTCTCCTACAATGAGCAGTTCTTC.

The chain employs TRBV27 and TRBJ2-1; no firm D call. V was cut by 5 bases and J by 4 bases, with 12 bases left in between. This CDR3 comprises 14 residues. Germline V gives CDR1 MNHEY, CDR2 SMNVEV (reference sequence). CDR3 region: CASSPRARYNEQFF. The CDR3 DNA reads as TGTGCCAGCAGTCCTCGGGCACGGTACAATGAGCAGTTCTTC.

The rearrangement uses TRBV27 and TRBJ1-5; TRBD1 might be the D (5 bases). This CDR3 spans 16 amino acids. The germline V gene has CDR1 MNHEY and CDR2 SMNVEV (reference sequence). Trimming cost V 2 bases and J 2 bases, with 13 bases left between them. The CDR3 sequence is CASSLRGARGNQPQHF. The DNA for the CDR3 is TGTGCCAGCAGTTTAAGAGGGGCGCGAGGCAATCAGCCCCAGCATTTT.

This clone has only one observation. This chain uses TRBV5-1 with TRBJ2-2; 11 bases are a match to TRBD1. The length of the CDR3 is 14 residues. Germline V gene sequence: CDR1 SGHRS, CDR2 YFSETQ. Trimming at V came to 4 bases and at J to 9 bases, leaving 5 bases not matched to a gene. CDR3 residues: CASSPDRGRRELFF. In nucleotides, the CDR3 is TGCGCCAGCAGCCCGGACAGGGGGCGCCGGGAGCTGTTTTTT.

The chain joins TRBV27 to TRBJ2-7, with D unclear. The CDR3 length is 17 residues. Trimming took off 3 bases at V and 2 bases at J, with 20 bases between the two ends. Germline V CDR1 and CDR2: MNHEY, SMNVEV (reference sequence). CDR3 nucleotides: TGTGCCAGCAGTTTCATCCCGCCCACACAGCCAGCCTACGAGCAGTACTTC. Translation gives CASSFIPPTQPAYEQYF.